The 8 T cell receptor beta chains listed next were all sequenced from one sample in a study of blood T cell repertoires in COVID-19. Libraries were prepared by immunoSEQ multiplex PCR; TCRdb keeps only in-frame clonotypes and omits some of them. The sample lists around 30,000 clones, 85% seen once, with roughly a sixth in the top ten. Sequenced: peripheral blood. The receptors were gathered from a woman aged 60-75 years with active COVID-19.

The V and J genes are TRBV7-3 and TRBJ2-7, with D unclear. The CDR3 length is 13 residues. The ends were cut back, 5 bases at V and 6 bases at J, with 14 bases in the middle. Germline CDR1 reads SGHTA; CDR2 reads FQGTGA. The CDR3 loop reads CASSQTAAREQYF. The CDR3 DNA reads as TGTGCCAGCAGCCAAACCGCCGCGCGCGAGCAGTACTTC. Full variable domain (remainder filled in from reference TRBV7-3 and TRBJ2-7): GAGVSQTPSNKVTEKGKYVELRCDPISGHTALYWYRQSLGQGPEFLIYFQGTGAADDSGLPNDRFFAVRPEGSVSTLKIQRTERGDSAVYLCASSQTAAREQYFGPGTRLTVT.

The CDR3 DNA reads as TGTGCCAGCAGTGTCGGCGTCGGGGGGTGGCCCCAGCATTTT. Amino acids: CASSVGVGGWPQHF. J is TRBJ1-5 and V is TRBV2; a weak D match, TRBD1 (5 bases). This CDR3 has 14 residues. The V and J ends lost 4 bases and 9 bases respectively, with 16 bases between them. Germline lookup yields CDR1 SNHLY and CDR2 FYNNEI.

This clone was detected only once. The chain couples TRBV4-1 to TRBJ2-7; D gene unclear. The V gene's germline CDR1 is MGHRA and CDR2 YSYEKL. There are 15 residues in the CDR3. V was shortened by 1 base and J by 2 bases, with 12 bases between the two germline ends. The CDR3 loop is CASSQGSQATYEQYF. CDR3 sequence (DNA): TGCGCCAGCAGCCAAGGGTCCCAGGCCACCTACGAGCAGTACTTC.

The chain recombines TRBV28 with TRBJ2-7; 12 bases fit TRBD2. The germline CDR1 and CDR2 sequences are MDHEN and SYDVKM. With 2 bases clipped from V and 5 bases from J, the junction kept 7 bases outside the gene matches. The length of the CDR3 is 16 residues. The chain's CDR3 is CASSLVTSGRIHEQYF. In DNA, the CDR3 is TGTGCCAGCAGTTTAGTAACTAGCGGGAGGATCCACGAGCAGTACTTC.

This chain joins TRBV6-1 and TRBJ1-2, with D uncertain. V was clipped by 2 bases and J by 2 bases, with 6 bases between them. This CDR3 comprises 13 residues. The germline V gene encodes CDR1 MNHNS and CDR2 SASEGT. This CDR3 is CASSESQNYGYTF. As DNA, the CDR3 is TGTGCCAGCAGTGAATCACAGAACTATGGCTACACCTTC.

The chain joins TRBV28 to TRBJ2-2; D unresolved. Germline V gene data show CDR1 as MDHEN and CDR2 as SYDVKM. CDR3 length: 13 amino acids. V shed 5 bases and J shed 1 base, with 5 bases lying between them. The CDR3 is CASSPGNTGELFF. The CDR3 region has the DNA TGTGCCAGCAGTCCAGGGAACACCGGGGAGCTGTTTTTT.

The chain recombines TRBV4-2 with TRBJ2-1; 8 bases are a match to TRBD2. The trim removed 1 base at V and 7 bases at J, leaving 9 bases unmatched. This CDR3 has 16 residues. In germline, CDR1 is LGHNA, CDR2 YNFKEQ. The chain's CDR3 is CASSQVTGGNRNEQFF. DNA for the CDR3: TGTGCCAGCAGCCAAGTTACGGGGGGGAATAGAAATGAGCAGTTCTTC.

V gene TRBV7-3 combines with J gene TRBJ2-7; no clear D. The V end lost 1 base, the J end lost 0 bases, and 7 bases lay between the germline ends. CDR1 SGHTA and CDR2 FQGTGA come from the germline V gene. CDR3 size: 14 residues. The CDR3 DNA reads as TGTGCCAGCAGCTTAATGGGCAGCTCCTACGAGCAGTACTTC. Translating gives CASSLMGSSYEQYF. The full variable domain, rest sourced from reference TRBV7-3 and TRBJ2-7, is GAGVSQTPSNKVTEKGKYVELRCDPISGHTALYWYRQSLGQGPEFLIYFQGTGAADDSGLPNDRFFAVRPEGSVSTLKIQRTERGDSAVYLCASSLMGSSYEQYFGPGTRLTVT.